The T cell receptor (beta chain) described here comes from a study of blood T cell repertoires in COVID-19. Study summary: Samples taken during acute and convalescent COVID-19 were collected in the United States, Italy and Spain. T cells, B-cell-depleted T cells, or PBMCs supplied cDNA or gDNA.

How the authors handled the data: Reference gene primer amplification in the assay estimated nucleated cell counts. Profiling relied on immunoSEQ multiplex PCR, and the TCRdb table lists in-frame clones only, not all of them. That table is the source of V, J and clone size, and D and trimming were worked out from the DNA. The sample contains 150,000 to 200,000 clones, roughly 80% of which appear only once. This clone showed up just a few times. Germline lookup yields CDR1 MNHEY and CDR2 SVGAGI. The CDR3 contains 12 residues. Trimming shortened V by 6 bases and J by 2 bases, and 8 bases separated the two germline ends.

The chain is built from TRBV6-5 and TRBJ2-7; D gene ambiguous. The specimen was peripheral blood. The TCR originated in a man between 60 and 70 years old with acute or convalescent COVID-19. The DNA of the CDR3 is TGTGCCAGCAGCGTAAAAACCTACGAGCAGTACTTC. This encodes CASSVKTYEQYF.